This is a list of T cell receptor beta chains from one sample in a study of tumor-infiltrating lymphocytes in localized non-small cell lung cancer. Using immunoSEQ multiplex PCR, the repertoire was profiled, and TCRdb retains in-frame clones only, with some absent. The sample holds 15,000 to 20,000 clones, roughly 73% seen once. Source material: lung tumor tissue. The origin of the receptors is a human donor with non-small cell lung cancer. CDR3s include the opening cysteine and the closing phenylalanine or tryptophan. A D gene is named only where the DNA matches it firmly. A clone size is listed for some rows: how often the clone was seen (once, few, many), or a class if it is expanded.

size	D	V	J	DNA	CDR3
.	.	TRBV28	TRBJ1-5	TGTGCCAGCAGTCCCGGTGGGGGCGCGGCACAGCCCCAGCATTTT	CASSPGGGAAQPQHF
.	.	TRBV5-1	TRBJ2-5	TGCGCCAGCAGCCCGAGTCTGCGTGAGACCCAGTACTTC	CASSPSLRETQYF
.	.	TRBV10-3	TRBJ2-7	TGTGCCACCCGAGACAGTACTTCCTCATCCGAGCAGTACTTC	CATRDSTSSSEQYF
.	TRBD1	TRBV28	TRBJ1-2	TGTGCCAGCAGGTCAGGGGGGAATGGATTAGCTAACTATGGCTACACCTTC	CASRSGGNGLANYGYTF
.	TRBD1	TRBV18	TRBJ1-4	TGTGCCAGCTCCTGGGACAGGAATGAAAAACTGTTTTTT	CASSWDRNEKLFF
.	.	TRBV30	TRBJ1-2	TGTGCCTGGAGTGTTGGGACGGTATATGGCTACACCTTC	CAWSVGTVYGYTF
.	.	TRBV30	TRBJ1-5	TGTGCCTGGAGTTCGAACAGCCTCCTTCGGAGCAATCAGCCCCAGCATTTT	CAWSSNSLLRSNQPQHF
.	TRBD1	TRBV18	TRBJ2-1	TGTGCCAGCTCAGGGGACAGGGCCAATGAGCAGTTCTTC	CASSGDRANEQFF
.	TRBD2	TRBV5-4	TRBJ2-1	TGTGCCAGCAGCCGGGGAGGACTAGCCGGCAATGAGCAGTTCTTC	CASSRGGLAGNEQFF
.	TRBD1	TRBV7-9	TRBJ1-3	TGTGCCAGCAGCTCTATTCAGGGGGCGCCCGGAAACACCATATATTTT	CASSSIQGAPGNTIYF
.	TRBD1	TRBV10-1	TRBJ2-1	TGCGCCAGCAGTGAGACAGGGGGCGTCGATGAGCAGTTCTTC	CASSETGGVDEQFF
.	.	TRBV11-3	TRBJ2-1	TGTGCCAGCAGCGCGGGACTCCTTAGCTCCTACAATGAGCAGTTCTTC	CASSAGLLSSYNEQFF
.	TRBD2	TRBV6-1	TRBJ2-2	TGTGCCAGCAGTGACGCCGGGAGGCAGAGCGGGGAGCTGTTTTTT	CASSDAGRQSGELFF
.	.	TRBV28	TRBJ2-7	TGTGCCAGCAGTTTATCCGGGGACGGCGAGCAGTACTTC	CASSLSGDGEQYF
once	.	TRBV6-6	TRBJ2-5	TGTGCCAGCAGCTACACCCTCGGACTGGGAGAGACCCAGTACTTC	CASSYTLGLGETQYF
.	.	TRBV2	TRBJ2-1	TGTGCCAGCAGTGACGAGGGGAGTGAGCAGTTCTTC	CASSDEGSEQFF
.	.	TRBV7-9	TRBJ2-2	TGTGCCAGCAGCTTAGTAGGTTCCGGGGAGCTGTTTTTT	CASSLVGSGELFF
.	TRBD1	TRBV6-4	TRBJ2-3	TGTGCCAGCAGTGAAACCGGGACAGGGGGCGCAGATACGCAGTATTTT	CASSETGTGGADTQYF
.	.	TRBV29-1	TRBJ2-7	TGCAGCGTTGTTGAGGGGAATGGGTACGAGCAGTACTTC	CSVVEGNGYEQYF